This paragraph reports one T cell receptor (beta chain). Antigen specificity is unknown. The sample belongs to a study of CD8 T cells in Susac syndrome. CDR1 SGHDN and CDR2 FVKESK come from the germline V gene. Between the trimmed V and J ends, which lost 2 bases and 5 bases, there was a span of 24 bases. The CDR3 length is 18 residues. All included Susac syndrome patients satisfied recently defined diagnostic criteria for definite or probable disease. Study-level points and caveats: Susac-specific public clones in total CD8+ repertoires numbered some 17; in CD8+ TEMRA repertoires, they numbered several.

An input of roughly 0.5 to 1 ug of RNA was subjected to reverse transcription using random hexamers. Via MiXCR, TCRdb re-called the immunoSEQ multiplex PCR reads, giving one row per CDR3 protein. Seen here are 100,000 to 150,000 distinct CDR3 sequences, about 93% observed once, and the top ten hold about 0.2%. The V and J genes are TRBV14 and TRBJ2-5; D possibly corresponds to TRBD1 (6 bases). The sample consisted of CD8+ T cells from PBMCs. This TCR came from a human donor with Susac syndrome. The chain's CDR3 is CASSQSARKQGKWETQYF. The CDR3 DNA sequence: TGTGCCAGCAGCCAATCAGCAAGGAAACAGGGAAAGTGGGAGACCCAGTACTTC.